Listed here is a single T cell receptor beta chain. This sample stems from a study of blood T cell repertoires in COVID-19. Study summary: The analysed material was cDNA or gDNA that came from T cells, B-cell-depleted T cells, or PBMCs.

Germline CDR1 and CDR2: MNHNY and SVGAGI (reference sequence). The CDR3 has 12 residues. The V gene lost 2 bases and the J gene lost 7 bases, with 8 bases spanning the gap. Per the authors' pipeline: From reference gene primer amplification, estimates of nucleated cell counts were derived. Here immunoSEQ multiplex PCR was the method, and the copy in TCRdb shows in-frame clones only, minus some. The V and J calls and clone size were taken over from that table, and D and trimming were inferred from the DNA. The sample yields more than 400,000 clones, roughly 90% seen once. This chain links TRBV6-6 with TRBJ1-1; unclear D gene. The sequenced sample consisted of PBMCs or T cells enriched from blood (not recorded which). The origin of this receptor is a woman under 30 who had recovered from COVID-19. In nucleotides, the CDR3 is TGTGCCAGCAGTTACGGGGAGCTTGAAGCTTTCTTT. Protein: CASSYGELEAFF.